These T cell receptor beta chains were read from a single sample in a study of early T cells in non-severe SARS-CoV-2 infection. One entry per CDR3 protein, called by TCRdb with MiXCR from the 5' RACE reads. The sample yields some 27,000 distinct CDR3 sequences, approximately 5.6% seen once. What was sequenced was whole blood. Receptors originate from an adult who was a healthcare worker with PCR-confirmed SARS-CoV-2 infection or an uninfected control (not recorded which). The CDR3 runs from the conserved cysteine through the conserved F or W. The D gene is left open where the match is weak. Only part of the rows carry a size: once, few, many, or a class if the clone is expanded.

V gene: TRBV27
D gene: -
clone size: many
J gene: TRBJ2-3
CDR3 DNA: TGTGCCAGCAGTTTAACACCCGTGACAGATACGCAGTATTTT
CDR3 protein: CASSLTPVTDTQYF

V gene: TRBV21-1
D gene: -
clone size: -
J gene: TRBJ2-1
CDR3 DNA: TGTGCCAGCAGCACCGAACTAGCGGGAGGGCCCGGTGAGCAGTTCTTC
CDR3 protein: CASSTELAGGPGEQFF

V gene: TRBV10-3
D gene: TRBD2
clone size: many
J gene: TRBJ2-3
CDR3 DNA: TGTGCCACCTCCGGGACTAGCGGGAGGGCCAGCACAGATACGCAGTATTTT
CDR3 protein: CATSGTSGRASTDTQYF

V gene: TRBV5-6
D gene: -
clone size: many
J gene: TRBJ2-7
CDR3 DNA: TGTGCCAGCAGCTTGGAACATCCCAGCTCCTACGAGCAGTACTTC
CDR3 protein: CASSLEHPSSYEQYF

V gene: TRBV6-1
D gene: -
clone size: few
J gene: TRBJ2-3
CDR3 DNA: TGTGCCAGCAGTGAAGTATCCCCTCCACTAGGTACGCAGTATTTT
CDR3 protein: CASSEVSPPLGTQYF

V gene: TRBV7-2
D gene: TRBD2
clone size: many
J gene: TRBJ2-1
CDR3 DNA: TGTGCCAGCAGCTTAGAGCCTAGCGGTAGTGAGCAGTTCTTC
CDR3 protein: CASSLEPSGSEQFF

V gene: TRBV7-8
D gene: -
clone size: -
J gene: TRBJ1-2
CDR3 DNA: TGTGCCAGCAGCTTAGAATGGGACAGCTACACCTTC
CDR3 protein: CASSLEWDSYTF

V gene: TRBV12-5
D gene: TRBD2
clone size: -
J gene: TRBJ2-4
CDR3 DNA: TGTGCTAGTGGTTCGAGTTCGGGGGGGTTTGACATTCAGTACTTC
CDR3 protein: CASGSSSGGFDIQYF

V gene: TRBV11-2
D gene: TRBD1
clone size: -
J gene: TRBJ2-3
CDR3 DNA: TGTGCCAGCAGCTTAACCCGGACAGGGGGCCGCACAGATACGCAGTATTTT
CDR3 protein: CASSLTRTGGRTDTQYF

V gene: TRBV11-2
D gene: TRBD2
clone size: few
J gene: TRBJ2-2
CDR3 DNA: TGTGCCAGCAGCTTATCAGCGGGAGTTCCCGGGGAGCTGTTTTTT
CDR3 protein: CASSLSAGVPGELFF

V gene: TRBV12-3/TRBV12-4
D gene: TRBD2
clone size: -
J gene: TRBJ2-3
CDR3 DNA: TGTGCCAGCAGCTTCGGACTAGCGGGAGGGTATACGCAGTATTTT
CDR3 protein: CASSFGLAGGYTQYF

V gene: TRBV28
D gene: TRBD2
clone size: many
J gene: TRBJ2-1
CDR3 DNA: TGTGCCAGCAGTCACTCGCCGGGACTAGGGAGCTCCTACAATGAGCAGTTCTTC
CDR3 protein: CASSHSPGLGSSYNEQFF

V gene: TRBV11-3
D gene: -
clone size: -
J gene: TRBJ1-6
CDR3 DNA: TGTGCCAGCAGCTTAGATCAGGGGAATTCACCCCTCCACTTT
CDR3 protein: CASSLDQGNSPLHF

V gene: TRBV9
D gene: -
clone size: many
J gene: TRBJ2-7
CDR3 DNA: TGTGCCAGCAGCGTAGGCCTGCGGTACGAGCAGTACTTC
CDR3 protein: CASSVGLRYEQYF

V gene: TRBV10-3
D gene: -
clone size: many
J gene: TRBJ2-3
CDR3 DNA: TGTGCCATCAGTGAGTCGAGGCTAGTGATTAGCACAGATACGCAGTATTTT
CDR3 protein: CAISESRLVISTDTQYF

V gene: TRBV7-2
D gene: TRBD1
clone size: many
J gene: TRBJ2-7
CDR3 DNA: TGTGCCAGCAGCTCCAGGGGGTACGAGCAGTACTTC
CDR3 protein: CASSSRGYEQYF

V gene: TRBV15
D gene: -
clone size: many
J gene: TRBJ1-5
CDR3 DNA: TGTGCCACCAGCAGGACCTCAAGTGGTTATCAGCCCCAGCATTTT
CDR3 protein: CATSRTSSGYQPQHF

V gene: TRBV20-1
D gene: -
clone size: medium-sized
J gene: TRBJ2-3
CDR3 DNA: TGCAGTGCTAGGGTAGCGGGCACAGATACGCAGTATTTT
CDR3 protein: CSARVAGTDTQYF

V gene: TRBV29-1
D gene: TRBD2
clone size: many
J gene: TRBJ2-5
CDR3 DNA: TGCAGCTCCTCAGAAGCGGGGGGTTCAGAGACCCAGTACTTC
CDR3 protein: CSSSEAGGSETQYF

V gene: TRBV5-4
D gene: TRBD2
clone size: -
J gene: TRBJ2-1
CDR3 DNA: TGTGCCAGCAGCCCAACTAGCGGGGGTAACAATGAGCAGTTCTTC
CDR3 protein: CASSPTSGGNNEQFF

V gene: TRBV5-1
D gene: TRBD1
clone size: many
J gene: TRBJ2-5
CDR3 DNA: TGCGCCAGCAGCTTGGGGACAGGGAAACAAGAGACCCAGTACTTC
CDR3 protein: CASSLGTGKQETQYF

V gene: TRBV20-1
D gene: TRBD2
clone size: many
J gene: TRBJ2-1
CDR3 DNA: TGCAGTGCTAGATCCTACTCGACTAGCGGGAGGGCCGGAGAGCAGTTCTTC
CDR3 protein: CSARSYSTSGRAGEQFF

V gene: TRBV2
D gene: TRBD2
clone size: many
J gene: TRBJ2-7
CDR3 DNA: TGTGCCAGCAGCCTTTTTAGCGGGAGAAATAAGTACTTC
CDR3 protein: CASSLFSGRNKYF

V gene: TRBV29-1
D gene: -
clone size: many
J gene: TRBJ1-2
CDR3 DNA: TGCAGCGTTGAGGACAACTATGGCTACACCTTC
CDR3 protein: CSVEDNYGYTF

V gene: TRBV20-1
D gene: TRBD1
clone size: many
J gene: TRBJ1-1
CDR3 DNA: TGCAGTGCTAGACGACAGGGACAGCCATCTAACACTGAAGCTTTCTTT
CDR3 protein: CSARRQGQPSNTEAFF

V gene: TRBV30
D gene: -
clone size: -
J gene: TRBJ1-4
CDR3 DNA: TGTGCCTGGACCGTACAGCGTAATGAAAAACTGTTTTTT
CDR3 protein: CAWTVQRNEKLFF

V gene: TRBV12-3/TRBV12-4
D gene: TRBD1
clone size: many
J gene: TRBJ1-1
CDR3 DNA: TGTGCCAGCACCATCGCAGGGGGTAAGAACACTGAAGCTTTCTTT
CDR3 protein: CASTIAGGKNTEAFF

V gene: TRBV13
D gene: -
clone size: many
J gene: TRBJ2-2
CDR3 DNA: TGTGCCAGCAGTTGGAGGGGGCGCACCGGGGAGCTGTTTTTT
CDR3 protein: CASSWRGRTGELFF

V gene: TRBV15
D gene: TRBD2
clone size: -
J gene: TRBJ2-7
CDR3 DNA: TGTGCCACCTCCAGGGGCACTAGCGGAAATCGTTTTAACGAGCAGTACTTC
CDR3 protein: CATSRGTSGNRFNEQYF

V gene: TRBV10-3
D gene: TRBD1
clone size: few
J gene: TRBJ2-7
CDR3 DNA: TGTGCCATGGGACAGGCCCCCGGGGGCGAGCAGTACTTC
CDR3 protein: CAMGQAPGGEQYF

V gene: TRBV7-3
D gene: -
clone size: -
J gene: TRBJ2-5
CDR3 DNA: TGTGCCAGCAGCTTAAGAATGGGGGGCAGAGAGACCCAGTACTTC
CDR3 protein: CASSLRMGGRETQYF

V gene: TRBV6-1
D gene: -
clone size: few
J gene: TRBJ1-1
CDR3 DNA: TGTGCCAGCAGTGCCCAGACGGCTGAAGCTTTCTTT
CDR3 protein: CASSAQTAEAFF

V gene: TRBV19
D gene: -
clone size: -
J gene: TRBJ1-1
CDR3 DNA: TGTGCCAGTCGACAGGTTTGGGACACTGAAGCTTTCTTT
CDR3 protein: CASRQVWDTEAFF

V gene: TRBV21-1
D gene: -
clone size: few
J gene: TRBJ1-5
CDR3 DNA: TGTGCCAGCAGCAAAGCGCTGGAAACAGGCTTTACCAATCAGCCCCAGCATTTT
CDR3 protein: CASSKALETGFTNQPQHF

V gene: TRBV7-2
D gene: -
clone size: few
J gene: TRBJ1-1
CDR3 DNA: TGTGCCAGCAGCACGACTCCCGTGGGCACTGAAGCTTTCTTT
CDR3 protein: CASSTTPVGTEAFF

V gene: TRBV9
D gene: -
clone size: many
J gene: TRBJ2-1
CDR3 DNA: TGTGCCAGCAGCACCCGGGGCCTGAGCGATGAGCAGTTCTTC
CDR3 protein: CASSTRGLSDEQFF

V gene: TRBV7-6
D gene: -
clone size: few
J gene: TRBJ1-1
CDR3 DNA: TGTGCCAGCAGCGACTACGGTAGCACTGAAGCTTTCTTT
CDR3 protein: CASSDYGSTEAFF

V gene: TRBV27
D gene: TRBD2
clone size: -
J gene: TRBJ2-1
CDR3 DNA: TGTGCCAGCAGTTCTAGCGGGCCGCGGGGGAATGAGCAGTTCTTC
CDR3 protein: CASSSSGPRGNEQFF

V gene: TRBV27
D gene: TRBD2
clone size: many
J gene: TRBJ2-1
CDR3 DNA: TGTGCCAGCAGTCCTGGGACTAGCGGGAGTGTTGAGCAGTTCTTC
CDR3 protein: CASSPGTSGSVEQFF

V gene: TRBV20-1
D gene: -
clone size: many
J gene: TRBJ2-3
CDR3 DNA: TGCAGTGCAATCCCGGGACCGAGGACCCATACAGATACGCAGTATTTT
CDR3 protein: CSAIPGPRTHTDTQYF

V gene: TRBV20-1
D gene: -
clone size: many
J gene: TRBJ2-1
CDR3 DNA: TGCAGTGCTAGACGAGAGAGCGATGAGCAGTTCTTC
CDR3 protein: CSARRESDEQFF

V gene: TRBV12-3/TRBV12-4
D gene: -
clone size: -
J gene: TRBJ2-6
CDR3 DNA: TGTGCCAGCAGCCCTACACTCGGCCGGGGGTCTGGGGCCAACGTCCTGACTTTC
CDR3 protein: CASSPTLGRGSGANVLTF

V gene: TRBV5-5
D gene: TRBD1
clone size: many
J gene: TRBJ1-1
CDR3 DNA: TGTGCCAGCAGCTTGTACAGGGGGAACACTGAAGCTTTCTTT
CDR3 protein: CASSLYRGNTEAFF

V gene: TRBV5-5
D gene: -
clone size: many
J gene: TRBJ1-2
CDR3 DNA: TGTGCCAGCAGCTACATCCCGACAGATTCTAACTATGGCTACACCTTC
CDR3 protein: CASSYIPTDSNYGYTF

V gene: TRBV4-3
D gene: -
clone size: many
J gene: TRBJ2-6
CDR3 DNA: TGCGCCAGCAGCCAAGAGGCAGGGTCTGGGGCCAACGTCCTGATTTTC
CDR3 protein: CASSQEAGSGANVLIF

V gene: TRBV2
D gene: -
clone size: many
J gene: TRBJ1-1
CDR3 DNA: TGTGCCAGAGTGAGGGGACCGTCTGAAGCTTTCTTT
CDR3 protein: CARVRGPSEAFF

V gene: TRBV7-9
D gene: -
clone size: few
J gene: TRBJ2-5
CDR3 DNA: TGTGCCAGCAGCTTAACAGGGCCCCAAGAGACCCAGTACTTC
CDR3 protein: CASSLTGPQETQYF

V gene: TRBV20-1
D gene: -
clone size: many
J gene: TRBJ2-1
CDR3 DNA: TGCAGTGCGGGGACGAATGAGCAGTTCTTC
CDR3 protein: CSAGTNEQFF

V gene: TRBV20-1
D gene: -
clone size: many
J gene: TRBJ2-1
CDR3 DNA: TGCAGTGCTAGGTCCCGAAACATTCCTGAGCAGTTCTTC
CDR3 protein: CSARSRNIPEQFF

V gene: TRBV7-9
D gene: -
clone size: many
J gene: TRBJ1-2
CDR3 DNA: TGTGCCAGCAGCTTAGATGGCGGCTACACCTTC
CDR3 protein: CASSLDGGYTF

V gene: TRBV7-6
D gene: -
clone size: many
J gene: TRBJ1-1
CDR3 DNA: TGTGCCAGCAGCTTAGCGGTGGGGCAGTCGGCCACTGAAGCTTTCTTT
CDR3 protein: CASSLAVGQSATEAFF

V gene: TRBV7-2
D gene: -
clone size: few
J gene: TRBJ2-1
CDR3 DNA: TGTGCCAGCAGCACGACTGGGTTTAGGAAGCAGTTCTTC
CDR3 protein: CASSTTGFRKQFF

V gene: TRBV7-9
D gene: -
clone size: many
J gene: TRBJ1-2
CDR3 DNA: TGTGCCAGCAGCTTAGCTAGCGGTAACGGCTACACCTTC
CDR3 protein: CASSLASGNGYTF

V gene: TRBV4-1
D gene: -
clone size: few
J gene: TRBJ2-4
CDR3 DNA: TGCGCCAGCAGCCAAGATTCGGGGGCCTGGGGAAACATTCAGTACTTC
CDR3 protein: CASSQDSGAWGNIQYF

V gene: TRBV6-2/TRBV6-3
D gene: TRBD2
clone size: many
J gene: TRBJ2-7
CDR3 DNA: TGTGCCAGCAGCTCGGGACTAGCGGGAAGGGACGAGCAGTACTTC
CDR3 protein: CASSSGLAGRDEQYF

V gene: TRBV23-1
D gene: TRBD1
clone size: many
J gene: TRBJ2-5
CDR3 DNA: TGCGCCAGCAGTGTTACAGGGGGCCTCCAAGAGACCCAGTACTTC
CDR3 protein: CASSVTGGLQETQYF

V gene: TRBV7-2
D gene: -
clone size: few
J gene: TRBJ2-3
CDR3 DNA: TGTGCCACGGGGGACTTCACAGATACGCAGTATTTT
CDR3 protein: CATGDFTDTQYF

V gene: TRBV11-2
D gene: -
clone size: many
J gene: TRBJ2-5
CDR3 DNA: TGTGCCAGCAGCCGGCTATTGGACGGACAAGAGACCCAGTACTTC
CDR3 protein: CASSRLLDGQETQYF

V gene: TRBV21-1
D gene: -
clone size: many
J gene: TRBJ1-5
CDR3 DNA: TGTGCCAGCAGCAAAAGGGGCTGGAACATGGGAGGCTATCAGCCCCAGCATTTT
CDR3 protein: CASSKRGWNMGGYQPQHF